This TCR beta chain was observed in a study of PD-1 blockade in classical Hodgkin lymphoma (dated by TCRdb to the early 2020s). A note on the overall study: Nivolumab dosing was 3 mg/kg intravenously every 2 weeks, continuing until either disease progression or unacceptable toxicity. To define a peripheral blood immune signature of response to PD-1 blockade in classical Hodgkin lymphoma, the study combined TCR beta sequencing with CyTOF.

The Qiagen DNeasy kit was used to extract genomic DNA both from unsorted PBMCs and from the negatively selected CD4+ and CD8+ fractions. Amplification of TCR beta CDR3 regions was done by immunoSEQ multiplex PCR with primers that anneal to V and J segments. A synthetic immune receptor repertoire was used to minimize amplification bias, and any residual bias was removed computationally once sequencing was done. As for the original processing: Custom Python scripts were used to quantify repertoire diversity as the Shannon entropy index. Unsorted, CD4+ and CD8+ repertoires were examined separately, except in combined analyses, for which CD4+ and CD8+ sequences were merged in silico. Clonal expansion was defined as a frequency increase of at least 2-fold after treatment compared with C1D1, and clones undetected at baseline were assigned a pseudocount of 0.5. Singleton clones were defined as clones with 0 or 1 copy at C1D1, and non-singleton clones were defined as clones with 2 or more copies. By matching protein sequences in sorted samples from the same patient, clones expanded in unsorted samples were annotated as CD4+, CD8+ or unknown. Wilcoxon tests on paired samples were used to test diversity changes from C1D1 to C4D1. TCRdb stores this immuneACCESS table with in-frame sequences only. Part of the clones is absent; in the studies checked, under half of the shortfall reflects unresolved V genes, and no reason is known for the rest. From that table come the V and J calls and clone size; the DNA was used to work out D and trimming. This sample is represented by roughly 92,000 clones; roughly 92% of them were singletons. The ten most abundant clones make up less than 3% of the sample.

About this clone itself: The clone's antigen remains unknown. No clone much larger than this one lies a single base away; base qualities are absent.

The time point label corresponds to: cycle 1 day 1 (C1D1), immediately before nivolumab initiation. Every trial patient had relapsed following autologous stem cell transplantation, and prior brentuximab vedotin exposure was what differed among cohorts A, B and C. A total of about 51 patients with relapsed/refractory classical Hodgkin lymphoma made up the trial cohort, and each patient's best overall response was complete response, partial response or progressive disease. Single-agent nivolumab was administered to trial patients in the multi-cohort phase II CheckMate 205 trial. An independent review committee assessed best overall response by applying the 2007 International Working Group response criteria. Trial PBMCs were collected just before the start of nivolumab (C1D1) and during therapy at cycle 2 day 1 and cycle 4 day 1. After peripheral blood was drawn into 8 mL Vacutainer Cell Preparation Tubes, PBMCs were isolated by centrifugation and then cryopreserved.

Broad study findings and their caveats: CD4+ but not CD8+ TCR diversity rose significantly by C4D1 (p=0.0027 vs p=0.16), most apparent in complete responders (p=0.02). Lower diversity was observed in patients in whom nivolumab was started less than 1 year after ASCT, and these patients were excluded from later analyses so that confounding by immune reconstitution would be avoided. Trial patients achieving complete response had baseline diversity similar to newly diagnosed patients, whereas partial responders and progressors had significantly lower diversity. The study was restricted to a single clinical trial cohort, and the causes of repertoire differences, possibly disease activity or prior therapy, were left undefined. Baseline TCR diversity was reported as lower in newly diagnosed patients than in healthy donors, and lower still in relapsed/refractory patients.

From the germline V gene, CDR1 is SGHDT and CDR2 is YYEEEE. Relative to germline, V is missing 4 bases and J is missing 7 bases, with 6 bases of the junction outside any gene match. The CDR3, cysteine through phenylalanine, is 15 amino acids long. The sequence is cut down to CDR3 DNA, 45 bases in frame from base 1. The chain joins TRBV5-6 to TRBJ1-4; 11 middle bases align to TRBD1. This receptor was taken from a human donor with classical Hodgkin lymphoma. The specimen comprised peripheral blood mononuclear cells (PBMCs), sampled at baseline. CDR3 sequence: CASSRWTGGREKLFF. Read as DNA, the sequence is TGTGCCAGCAGCCGATGGACAGGGGGCCGTGAAAAACTGTTTTTT.